This passage covers 10 T cell receptor beta chains from one sample sequenced in a study of human T cells and chemical hapten exposure. TCRdb used MiXCR to reprocess the RACE reads, holding one entry per CDR3 protein. Here the sample spans approximately 260,000 distinct CDR3 sequences, over 7.5% being singletons. Specified time point: pre-sensitization, week 0. As for treatment: therapeutic diphenylcyclopropenone sensitization with weekly scalp DPC. Specimen: whole blood, collected in connection with sensitization to the hapten diphenylcyclopropenone (DPC). The receptors were gathered from a man aged 18 to 29 with alopecia areata. Some clones in this sample may be carry-over from other donors' samples.

This clonotype was seen only a few times. V usage is TRBV20-1 and J usage is TRBJ2-3; 12 positions match TRBD1. The germline CDR1 and CDR2 sequences are DFQATT and SNEGSKA (reference sequence). The CDR3 is 15 amino acids. V lost 5 bases to trimming and J lost 4 bases; unmatched junction nucleotides: 7. CDR3 coding DNA: TGCAGTGCTCAAACCGGGACAGGGGGCTCAGATACGCAGTATTTT. Its translation: CSAQTGTGGSDTQYF.

This clonotype was found a few times. This rearrangement joins TRBV28 to TRBJ1-4; 7 nucleotides align to TRBD1. Germline V gene data show CDR1 as MDHEN and CDR2 as SYDVKM. V lost 3 bases, J lost 7 bases, and 14 bases stayed unmatched. The CDR3 is 17 amino acids. The CDR3 loop reads CASSFENLGRGSEKLFF. In DNA form, the CDR3 reads TGTGCCAGCAGTTTCGAGAATTTGGGCAGGGGGTCTGAAAAACTGTTTTTT.

The genes are TRBV10-3 and TRBJ1-1; 8 bases map to TRBD1. This CDR3 spans 13 amino acids. V lost 8 bases, J lost 0 bases, and 2 bases stayed unmatched. CDR1 ENHRY and CDR2 SYGVKD come from the germline V gene. The CDR3 DNA sequence: TGTGCCATCCGGACAGGGATGAACACTGAAGCTTTCTTT. Amino acids: CAIRTGMNTEAFF.

The genes are TRBV16 and TRBJ1-1; possibly TRBD1 for D (5 bases). Germline loops: CDR1 KGHSY, CDR2 FQNENV. This CDR3 is built from 17 residues. Trimming removed 1 base at V and 5 bases at J, with 20 bases between. CDR3 coding DNA: TGTGCCAGCAGCCAATTTCTGGAAAATTGGGAGGGGACTGAAGCTTTCTTT. This codes for CASSQFLENWEGTEAFF.

This clonotype appeared a few times. CDR3 sequence reads: CSAAGTRTYEQYF. CDR3 coding DNA: TGCAGTGCAGCGGGTACACGGACCTACGAGCAGTACTTC. This chain links TRBV20-1 with TRBJ2-7; perhaps TRBD2 as D (6 bases). CDR3 length equals 13 residues. Germline CDR1 DFQATT, CDR2 SNEGSKA (reference sequence). V lost 6 bases and J 2 bases, leaving 14 bases between the germline ends.

The rearrangement joins TRBV6-1 to TRBJ1-3; possible D gene TRBD1, 6 bases. This CDR3 is built from 14 residues. V was trimmed by 9 bases and J by 2 bases, leaving 14 bases between them. Germline V lookup: CDR1 MNHNS, CDR2 SASEGT. CDR3: CARRPGVPGNTIYF. Here the CDR3 DNA reads TGTGCCAGGCGGCCAGGGGTTCCTGGAAACACCATATATTTT.

In nucleotides, the CDR3 is TGCAGTGCTAGAGATCACATCTCTGGGGCCAACGTCCTGACTTTC. Protein product: CSARDHISGANVLTF. The gene calls are TRBV20-1 and TRBJ2-6; D gene ambiguous. The CDR3 covers 15 residues. Looked up from germline, CDR1 is DFQATT and CDR2 is SNEGSKA (reference sequence). V lost 0 bases and J lost 0, with 6 bases in between.

In this sample, this clonotype turned up many times. The chain recombines TRBV6-5 with TRBJ1-1; no definite D call. The V and J ends lost 8 bases and 0 bases respectively, with 10 bases between them. Germline CDR1 and CDR2: MNHEY and SVGAGI. The CDR3 spans 13 residues. CDR3 in DNA: TGTGCCAGCTTAAATTCTCTGAACACTGAAGCTTTCTTT. This encodes CASLNSLNTEAFF.

This clonotype was counted ten times or more. The chain combines TRBV18 with TRBJ1-6; D remains ambiguous. The CDR3 spans 16 residues. The germline V and J ends were trimmed by 3 bases and 5 bases, with 14 bases remaining between them. CDR1 and CDR2 from the germline V gene are KGHSH and LQKENI. This CDR3 is CASSPQRADHNSPLHF. The CDR3 DNA sequence: TGTGCCAGCTCACCTCAGAGGGCAGATCATAATTCACCCCTCCACTTT.

The chain links TRBV7-9 to TRBJ1-1; the match to TRBD1 covers 7 bases. J gave up 3 bases and V 5 bases, and 12 bases lay outside the gene matches. CDR1 is SEHNR, CDR2 FQNEAQ, per germline (reference sequence). This CDR3 is built from 16 residues. The CDR3 nucleotides are TGTGCCAGCAGCCCCGAGGGGGCCGGTTTGGACACTGAAGCTTTCTTT. This encodes CASSPEGAGLDTEAFF.